Listed here are 24 T cell receptor beta chains from one sample, sequenced in a study of blood T cell repertoires in COVID-19. Some clones are missing from TCRdb's copy, which holds only in-frame ones; the method was immunoSEQ multiplex PCR. The table shows about 380,000 clones, with 88% occurring only once. Sequencing was performed on PBMCs or T cells enriched from blood (not recorded which). These receptors were taken from a young woman who had recovered from COVID-19.

V gene TRBV7-6 combines with J gene TRBJ2-7; 9 nucleotides match TRBD1. The CDR3 has 15 amino acids. CDR1 is SGHVS and CDR2 is FNYEAQ in the germline V gene. V gave up 5 bases and J gave up 2 bases; unmatched junction bases: 7. CDR3 loop: CASSTDRDRAYEQYF. The CDR3, as DNA: TGTGCCAGCAGCACAGACCGGGACAGGGCCTACGAGCAGTACTTC. The full variable domain, with the rest looked up from reference TRBV7-6 and TRBJ2-7, is GAGVSQSPRYKVTKRGQDVALRCDPISGHVSLYWYRQALGQGPEFLTYFNYEAQQDKSGLPNDRFSAERPEGSISTLTIQRTEQRDSAMYRCASSTDRDRAYEQYFGPGTRLTVT.

This clone was seen only a few times. This chain uses TRBV4-2 with TRBJ1-2; possible D gene TRBD1, 5 bases. In germline, CDR1 is LGHNA, CDR2 YNFKEQ. The V gene lost 5 bases and the J gene lost 5 bases, with 15 bases spanning the gap. This CDR3 comprises 14 residues. The CDR3 DNA reads as TGTGCCAGCAGCTCGAAAACAGGTGGATATGGCTACACCTTC. It encodes CASSSKTGGYGYTF.

This sequence joins TRBV6-5 and TRBJ2-7, with D possibly matching TRBD2 (5 bases). Germline loops: CDR1 MNHEY, CDR2 SVGAGI. Trimming removed 7 bases at V and 0 bases at J, with 7 bases between. The CDR3 length is 12 residues. CDR3 nucleotide sequence: TGTGCCAGCACGGGGAGCTCCTACGAGCAGTACTTC. It codes for CASTGSSYEQYF.

This clone was found once. The J gene is TRBJ2-3, the V gene TRBV27; the D gene is possibly TRBD2 (6 bases). The CDR3 sequence is 14 residues long. Germline V gene data show CDR1 as MNHEY and CDR2 as SMNVEV (reference sequence). V was cut by 2 bases and J by 6 bases, with 12 bases left in between. In DNA form, the CDR3 reads TGTGCCAGCAGTTTAGGAGGGGTTGGGGATACGCAGTATTTT. Its protein is CASSLGGVGDTQYF.

The chain combines TRBV11-2 with TRBJ2-7; D not certain. Germline CDR1 and CDR2: SGHAT and FQNNGV. This CDR3 has 12 residues. Trimming took off 4 bases at V and 1 base at J, with 5 bases between the two ends. In nucleotides, the CDR3 is TGTGCCAGCAGCTCGACTTCCTACGAGCAGTACTTC. The encoded protein is CASSSTSYEQYF.

The chain couples TRBV7-3 to TRBJ2-3; 9 bases match TRBD2. CDR3 length: 15 amino acids. V shed 3 bases, J shed 1 base, and the junction held 2 bases outside the gene matches. Germline CDR1 and CDR2: SGHTA and FQGTGA. In DNA, the CDR3 is TGTGCCAGCAGCTTTGCGGGGGGGGGCACAGATACGCAGTATTTT. Its protein product is CASSFAGGGTDTQYF.

V is TRBV29-1 and J is TRBJ2-7; D gene uncertain. This CDR3 spans 12 amino acids. V was pared by 6 bases and J by 2 bases, with 11 bases between. Germline loops: CDR1 SQVTM, CDR2 ANQGSEA. DNA for the CDR3: TGCAGCGTCGACGACAAGACCTACGAGCAGTACTTC. Translating it yields CSVDDKTYEQYF.

The chain links TRBV7-9 to TRBJ2-7; the D gene is possibly TRBD2 (7 bases). V was clipped by 6 bases and J by 1 base, with 10 bases between them. The germline CDR1 and CDR2 sequences are SEHNR and FQNEAQ (reference sequence). The CDR3 loop spans 13 amino acids. CDR3 nucleotides: TGTGCCAGCAGAGGGGGGGATTCCTACGAGCAGTACTTC. As protein: CASRGGDSYEQYF.

This rearrangement joins TRBV29-1 to TRBJ1-1; D not resolved. V was pared by 7 bases and J by 4 bases, with 13 bases between. This CDR3 is 12 amino acids long. CDR1 is SQVTM and CDR2 is ANQGSEA in the germline V gene. The CDR3 loop is CSGQVEVTEAFF. CDR3 nucleotide sequence: TGCAGCGGCCAAGTGGAGGTCACTGAAGCTTTCTTT.

CDR3 bases: TGTGCCAGCTCACCACCATCACTATACAATGAGCAGTTCTTC. Its protein product is CASSPPSLYNEQFF. The chain carries TRBV18 and TRBJ2-1; D gene ambiguous. Germline V gene sequence: CDR1 KGHSH, CDR2 LQKENI. The CDR3 spans 14 residues. Trimming stripped 0 bases from V and 4 bases from J, with 7 bases between.

The V and J genes are TRBV25-1 and TRBJ1-1; 7 bases align to TRBD1. Germline CDR1 reads MGHDK; CDR2 reads SYGVNS. CDR3 length: 16 amino acids. J lost 1 base, V lost 4 bases, and 9 bases had no gene match. The CDR3 coding sequence is TGTGCCAGCAGTGCAGAGAGACAGGGAGGGAACACTGAAGCTTTCTTT. The encoded protein is CASSAERQGGNTEAFF.

The chain joins TRBV28 to TRBJ1-5; a possible D gene is TRBD1 (6 bases). V lost 7 bases, J lost 6 bases, and 16 bases lay in between. This CDR3 comprises 14 residues. Germline CDR1 reads MDHEN; CDR2 reads SYDVKM. CDR3 coding DNA: TGTGCCAGCACACCGACCGGGGGGCGTCAGCCCCAGCATTTT. Residues: CASTPTGGRQPQHF.

The chain links TRBV28 to TRBJ1-2, with a possible D match to TRBD1 (6 bases). This CDR3 is built from 16 residues. Trimming took off 2 bases at V and 6 bases at J, with 19 bases between the two ends. Looked up from germline, CDR1 is MDHEN and CDR2 is SYDVKM. In nucleotides, the CDR3 is TGTGCCAGCAGTTTAGACGCAGGAGGGGGGGCTCATGGCTACACCTTC. Its protein product is CASSLDAGGGAHGYTF.

The genes are TRBV6-5 and TRBJ2-3, with a tentative D call TRBD1 (5 bases). Germline loops: CDR1 MNHEY, CDR2 SVGAGI. V was clipped by 0 bases and J by 2 bases, with 9 bases between them. This CDR3 region has 15 residues. For the CDR3, the DNA is TGTGCCAGCAGTTACTCCTGGGGCTTCACAGATACGCAGTATTTT. It yields the protein CASSYSWGFTDTQYF.

The gene calls are TRBV5-1 and TRBJ2-5, with 9 bases aligning to TRBD1. Looked up from germline, CDR1 is SGHRS and CDR2 is YFSETQ. The CDR3 contains 15 residues. With 0 bases clipped from V and 4 bases from J, the junction kept 4 bases outside the gene matches. The CDR3 loop reads CASSLVGTGLETQYF. CDR3 DNA: TGCGCCAGCAGCTTGGTGGGGACAGGGCTAGAGACCCAGTACTTC.

In its sample, this clone was seen a few times. The V and J genes are TRBV7-9 and TRBJ2-3, with 8 bases aligning to TRBD2. The V gene's germline CDR1 is SEHNR and CDR2 FQNEAQ (reference sequence). V lost 1 base and J lost 2; bases outside the gene matches: 5. The length of the CDR3 is 16 residues. The CDR3 protein is CASSLGQREFTDTQYF. The DNA of the CDR3 is TGTGCCAGCAGCTTAGGACAGCGGGAGTTCACAGATACGCAGTATTTT.

This clone came up once. The rearrangement joins TRBV11-2 to TRBJ1-4; maybe TRBD1 (6 bases). The CDR3 covers 14 residues. Trimming stripped 1 base from V and 3 bases from J, with 6 bases between. Germline assignment: CDR1 SGHAT and CDR2 FQNNGV. Here the CDR3 DNA reads TGTGCCAGCAGCTTAGGACAGGCTAATGAAAAACTGTTTTTT. Amino acids: CASSLGQANEKLFF.

V and J are TRBV30 and TRBJ2-5; D gene ambiguous. The germline V and J ends were trimmed by 0 bases and 5 bases, with 16 bases remaining between them. The germline V gene encodes CDR1 GTSNPN and CDR2 SVGIG (reference sequence). The CDR3 loop spans 15 amino acids. The CDR3 DNA is TGTGCCTGGAGTGTCGGCGGTTTGAGTACGGAGACCCAGTACTTC. Its translation: CAWSVGGLSTETQYF.

This clone came up once. The chain couples TRBV3-1 (or the pseudogene TRBV3-2) to TRBJ1-1; maybe TRBD1 (5 bases). V was shortened by 7 bases and J by 1 base, with 13 bases between the two germline ends. Germline V gene lookup returns CDR1 LGHDT and CDR2 YNNKEL (reference sequence). CDR3 size: 14 residues. In nucleotides, the CDR3 is TGTGCCAGCACCCCCCAAACAGGGAACACTGAAGCTTTCTTT. Translating it yields CASTPQTGNTEAFF.

The chain couples TRBV21-1 to TRBJ1-5. TRBV21-1 is described as a pseudogene. This CDR3 has 18 amino acids. In DNA form, the CDR3 reads TGTGCCAGCAGCAAAGTCCGTGAGACCCACCGGGGCAATCAGCCCCAGCATTTT. This codes for CASSKVRETHRGNQPQHF.

This sequence joins TRBV9 and TRBJ2-5; D remains ambiguous. Germline V CDR1 and CDR2: SGDLS, YYNGEE. V lost 4 bases to trimming and J lost 5 bases, with 18 bases between them. The CDR3 consists of 15 residues. The CDR3 reads CASSSAVGIGETQYF. The CDR3 nucleotides read TGTGCCAGCAGCTCAGCTGTAGGAATCGGGGAGACCCAGTACTTC.

The gene calls are TRBV9 and TRBJ2-1; D is undetermined. Germline CDR1 and CDR2: SGDLS and YYNGEE. This CDR3 has 14 amino acids. Trimming stripped 3 bases from V and 0 bases from J, with 7 bases between. The CDR3, as DNA: TGTGCCAGCAGCGCTCCTAGCTCCTACAATGAGCAGTTCTTC. Translating it yields CASSAPSSYNEQFF.

The chain carries TRBV27 and TRBJ2-7, with D possibly being TRBD1 (5 bases). Trimming took 5 bases from V and 4 from J, leaving 21 bases between them. The CDR3 is made up of 16 amino acids. Per germline, CDR1 MNHEY and CDR2 SMNVEV (reference sequence). The CDR3 loop is CASSPGQGRTAYEQYF. DNA of the CDR3: TGTGCCAGCAGTCCTGGCCAGGGAAGGACGGCATACGAGCAGTACTTC.

The rearrangement joins TRBV27 to TRBJ1-4; 7 nucleotides agree with TRBD1. Germline lookup yields CDR1 MNHEY and CDR2 SMNVEV (reference sequence). J gave up 8 bases and V 8 bases, and 14 bases lay outside the gene matches. The CDR3 covers 15 residues. For the CDR3, the DNA is TGTGCCAGCTACTCTCCCTGGACAGGCGCCGAAAAACTGTTTTTT. This translates into CASYSPWTGAEKLFF.